This is a list of T cell receptor beta chains from one sample in a study of CD8 T cells in Susac syndrome. TCRdb recomputed calls from the immunoSEQ multiplex PCR reads with MiXCR, one row per CDR3 protein. This table holds roughly 170,000 distinct CDR3 sequences, over 85% found once. Sequenced sample: CD4+ T cells from PBMCs. The source of these receptors is a human donor with multiple sclerosis. CDR3s include the opening cysteine and the closing phenylalanine or tryptophan. A D gene is named only where the DNA matches it firmly. Rows may omit the clone size; those that give it use once, few, many or a size class.

13	TRBV7-2	few	TRBJ2-7	TRBD1	TGTGCCAGCAGCTTGGGGACAGCCTACGAGCAGTACTTC	CASSLGTAYEQYF
12	TRBV20-1	.	TRBJ2-5	.	TGCAGTGCTAGAGACAGCCAAGAGACCCAGTACTTC	CSARDSQETQYF
14	TRBV6-5	.	TRBJ1-2	TRBD1	TGTGCCAGCAGTCCCACCGGGACAGACTATGGCTACACCTTC	CASSPTGTDYGYTF
15	TRBV19	.	TRBJ2-2	TRBD2	TGTGCCAGTAGTCAAACTAGCGGGAACACCGGGGAGCTGTTTTTT	CASSQTSGNTGELFF
16	TRBV18	.	TRBJ2-4	.	TGTGCCAGCTCACCGGGCGCGTTTAGGAACAGGGACATTCAGTACTTC	CASSPGAFRNRDIQYF
14	TRBV6-5	.	TRBJ1-1	.	TGTGCCAGCAGTTACAGGGATTGGGGCACTGAAGCTTTCTTT	CASSYRDWGTEAFF
14	TRBV19	.	TRBJ2-7	.	TGTGCCAGTAGTAATCGTCTGCGGGATTACGAGCAGTACTTC	CASSNRLRDYEQYF
12	TRBV11-2	.	TRBJ2-1	.	TGTGCCAGCAGTGTCAGTCAAATCGAGCAGTTCTTC	CASSVSQIEQFF
14	TRBV12-3/TRBV12-4	.	TRBJ2-1	.	TGTGCCAGCAGTTTTTTTCGGGATGGGAATGAGCAGTTCTTC	CASSFFRDGNEQFF
15	TRBV20-1	.	TRBJ1-1	.	TGCAGTGCTAGAGGGACGGGGCGAATGAACACTGAAGCTTTCTTT	CSARGTGRMNTEAFF
15	TRBV11-2	once	TRBJ2-7	TRBD2	TGTGCCAGCAGCCGAAAGCGGGAGACGGGATACGAGCAGTACTTC	CASSRKRETGYEQYF
14	TRBV18	once	TRBJ2-6	.	TGTGCCAGCTCAGAGGGAAACAGGGCCAACGTCCTGACTTTC	CASSEGNRANVLTF
14	TRBV19	.	TRBJ2-3	.	TGTGCCAGTAGTCCCAGACCCAAGACAGATACGCAGTATTTT	CASSPRPKTDTQYF
15	TRBV27	.	TRBJ2-2	TRBD1	TGTGCCAGCAGTTTAGGACAGGGAAGGGCCGGGGAGCTGTTTTTT	CASSLGQGRAGELFF
15	TRBV9	.	TRBJ2-7	TRBD2	TGTGCCAGCAGCGTTCGTAGCGGGGTTAACTACGAGCAGTACTTC	CASSVRSGVNYEQYF
13	TRBV12-3/TRBV12-4	.	TRBJ1-2	TRBD1	TGTGCCAGCAGACAGGGGAGTGACTATGGCTACACCTTC	CASRQGSDYGYTF
13	TRBV30	.	TRBJ2-1	.	TGTGCCTGGAGTGTACTAGGGGGAAATGAGCAGTTCTTC	CAWSVLGGNEQFF
16	TRBV30	.	TRBJ2-1	.	TGTGCCTGGAGTGTAGCTGCTAGCCCTATATACAATGAGCAGTTCTTC	CAWSVAASPIYNEQFF
14	TRBV3-1	.	TRBJ2-1	.	TGTGCCAGCAGCCAAGTCCTCAACTACAATGAGCAGTTCTTC	CASSQVLNYNEQFF
13	TRBV7-3	.	TRBJ2-3	.	TGTGCCAGCAGCAAAGGACGCACAGATACGCAGTATTTT	CASSKGRTDTQYF
12	TRBV7-2	.	TRBJ1-2	.	TGTGCCAGCAGCTGGGGACTAGGGGGCTACACCTTC	CASSWGLGGYTF
11	TRBV6-1	.	TRBJ1-1	.	TGTGCCAGCAGTGAAGAGACAGTAGCGGACTTT	CASSEETVADF
18	TRBV28	.	TRBJ1-5	TRBD1	TGTGCCAGCAGTTTAGCAACCGGGACAGGGGGAGGCAATCAGCCCCAGCATTTT	CASSLATGTGGGNQPQHF
14	TRBV19	.	TRBJ2-1	TRBD2	TGTGCCAGTAGGATCAGGGAGGGGTACAATGAGCAGTTCTTC	CASRIREGYNEQFF
12	TRBV28	few	TRBJ2-7	.	TGTGCCAGCAGTTTAGGCACCTACGAGCAGTACTTC	CASSLGTYEQYF
14	TRBV18	.	TRBJ2-3	.	TGTGCCAGCACTATGTGGGCTGGAGGAGATACGCAGTATTTT	CASTMWAGGDTQYF
11	TRBV28	few	TRBJ1-2	.	TGTGCCAGCAGTTTAGGCGATGGCTACACCTTC	CASSLGDGYTF
15	TRBV24-1	.	TRBJ2-2	.	TGTGCCACCAGTGATTCCCTAAGTGGGGCCGGGGAGCTGTTTTTT	CATSDSLSGAGELFF
16	TRBV7-3	.	TRBJ2-2	.	TGTGCCAGCAGCTTAAACGCTAGGGCGAACACCGGGGAGCTGTTTTTT	CASSLNARANTGELFF
17	TRBV28	once	TRBJ2-1	TRBD1	TGTGCCAGCAGTTTACCCAGGGACAGCCTAGCCTACAATGAGCAGTTCTTC	CASSLPRDSLAYNEQFF
14	TRBV20-1	.	TRBJ2-5	.	TGCAGTGCTGGAAAGACAGGGAGGAGAGAGACCCAGTACTTC	CSAGKTGRRETQYF
15	TRBV5-1	.	TRBJ1-4	.	TGCGCCAGCAGCTTGGGGACAACAACTAATGAAAAACTGTTTTTT	CASSLGTTTNEKLFF
16	TRBV7-6	.	TRBJ2-1	TRBD2	TGTGCCAGCAGTCCCGGGACTAGCGGAACCTACAATGAGCAGTTCTTC	CASSPGTSGTYNEQFF
14	TRBV3-1	.	TRBJ2-7	TRBD2	TGTGCCAGCAGCCGGACTAGCGGCGACTACGAGCAGTACTTC	CASSRTSGDYEQYF
11	TRBV7-9	.	TRBJ2-6	.	TGTGCCAGCAGTGGGGCCAACGTCCTGACTTTC	CASSGANVLTF
14	TRBV28	.	TRBJ1-5	TRBD1	TGTGCCGGACGGACAGGGGACGGCAATCAGCCCCAGCATTTT	CAGRTGDGNQPQHF
17	TRBV18	.	TRBJ2-1	.	TGTGCCAGCTCACCCCCCCACGGGACGGATTTATACAATGAGCAGTTCTTC	CASSPPHGTDLYNEQFF
13	TRBV7-3	.	TRBJ2-3	.	TGTGCCAGCAGCTACCGAGGCACAGATACGCAGTATTTT	CASSYRGTDTQYF
15	TRBV7-9	.	TRBJ2-2	.	TGTGCCAGCAGCTCGTTGGGGGGGCCCACCGGGGAGCTGTTTTTT	CASSSLGGPTGELFF
15	TRBV6-1	.	TRBJ1-3	TRBD1	TGTGCCACCTGGGACAGCGGATACTCTGGAAACACCATATATTTT	CATWDSGYSGNTIYF
13	TRBV20-1	.	TRBJ2-7	TRBD2	TGCAGTGCTCGAACGGGGGGGGACCGCGAGCAGTACTTC	CSARTGGDREQYF
13	TRBV7-9	.	TRBJ2-3	.	TGTGCCAGCAGCTTAGTGCAGGGGGGGTCGCAGTATTTT	CASSLVQGGSQYF
14	TRBV5-1	.	TRBJ1-1	.	TGCGCCAGCAGCTTGGGGAGGGGGAACACTGAAGCTTTCTTT	CASSLGRGNTEAFF
13	TRBV7-2	.	TRBJ1-2	.	TGTGCCAGCAGCTTACGAGGACCCTCGGGCTACACCTTC	CASSLRGPSGYTF
17	TRBV6-2/TRBV6-3	.	TRBJ2-6	TRBD1	TGTGCCAGCAGTTACGGGACAGGGCCGTCGGGGGCCAACGTCCTGACTTTC	CASSYGTGPSGANVLTF
13	TRBV7-9	.	TRBJ1-2	.	TGTGCCAGCAGCCAGACAGCCTACTATGGCTACACCTTC	CASSQTAYYGYTF